The 27 T cell receptor beta chains below all came from one sample that was sequenced in a study of blood T cell repertoires in COVID-19. Libraries were prepared by immunoSEQ multiplex PCR; TCRdb keeps only in-frame clonotypes and omits some of them. The table includes 65,000 to 95,000 clones, about 78% detected once. The sequencing input was peripheral blood. The receptors shown here come from a human donor in a cohort sampled during active COVID-19.

The V gene is TRBV9, the J gene TRBJ2-4; 7 bases line up with TRBD1. The germline gives CDR1 SGDLS, CDR2 YYNGEE. There are 16 residues in the CDR3. V lost 3 bases, J lost 0 bases, and 6 bases stayed unmatched. The CDR3 region has the DNA TGTGCCAGCAGCGCTGGACAGGACATAGCCAAAAACATTCAGTACTTC. It encodes CASSAGQDIAKNIQYF.

The chain links TRBV15 to TRBJ2-3, with a weak D call TRBD2 (6 bases). Trimming cost V 6 bases and J 1 base, with 11 bases left between them. The CDR3 runs to 14 residues. Germline V gene data show CDR1 as LNHNV and CDR2 as YYDKDF (reference sequence). The CDR3 DNA follows: TGTGCCACCAGAGGCGGGATGGGCACAGATACGCAGTATTTT. Translation: CATRGGMGTDTQYF.

The chain couples TRBV5-4 to TRBJ1-2; 7 bases align to TRBD1. CDR1 SGHNT and CDR2 YYREEE come from the germline V gene (reference sequence). V lost 4 bases and J lost 4; bases outside the gene matches: 4. The CDR3 contains 13 residues. The chain's CDR3 is CASSPGTVYGYTF. Here the CDR3 DNA reads TGTGCCAGCAGCCCCGGGACAGTCTATGGCTACACCTTC.

The CDR3 region has the DNA TGTGCCAGCAGTTCCTCGGACAGGACTGTGGAGCAGTACGTC. Amino acid sequence: CASSSSDRTVEQYV. The chain uses TRBV27 and TRBJ2-7, with 7 nucleotides matching TRBD1. V gave up 4 bases and J gave up 7 bases; unmatched junction bases: 10. Per the germline V gene, CDR1 is MNHEY and CDR2 is SMNVEV (reference sequence). The CDR3 contains 14 residues.

V gene TRBV5-1 combines with J gene TRBJ2-2; the match to TRBD2 covers 9 bases. There are 15 residues in the CDR3. Germline lookup yields CDR1 SGHRS and CDR2 YFSETQ. V shed 4 bases and J 7 bases; nucleotides not matched to a gene: 8. DNA for the CDR3: TGCGCCAGCAGCCATCGTAGCGGGAGCCACGGGGAGCTGTTTTTT. It codes for CASSHRSGSHGELFF.

This clone was picked up a small number of times. The rearrangement joins TRBV6-5 to TRBJ1-2; D is uncertain. Germline values: CDR1 MNHEY, CDR2 SVGAGI. V gave up 1 base and J gave up 6 bases, with 15 bases separating them. This CDR3 contains 15 residues. The CDR3 loop reads CASSYLFPPSDGYTF. Written as DNA, the CDR3 is TGTGCCAGCAGTTACTTGTTCCCCCCCTCGGATGGCTACACCTTC.

The J gene is TRBJ2-3, the V gene TRBV5-1, with 10 bases that match TRBD2. The germline CDR1 and CDR2 sequences are SGHRS and YFSETQ. CDR3 size: 14 residues. The trim removed 6 bases at V and 1 base at J, leaving 2 bases unmatched. The CDR3 spells CASNLAGGTDTQYF. The CDR3 region has the DNA TGCGCCAGCAACCTAGCGGGGGGCACAGATACGCAGTATTTT.

CDR3: CASSRRTRQTDTQYF. In DNA, the CDR3 is TGTGCCAGCAGTCGACGGACTAGACAAACAGATACGCAGTATTTT. This chain links TRBV7-2 with TRBJ2-3; 7 positions match TRBD2. V was clipped by 6 bases and J by 3 bases; unmatched bases: 9. This CDR3 contains 15 residues. In germline, CDR1 is SGHTA, CDR2 FQGNSA.

V usage is TRBV6-5 and J usage is TRBJ2-2; tentatively, D is TRBD1 (5 bases). V shed 7 bases and J shed 6 bases, with 12 bases lying between them. Germline CDR1 reads MNHEY; CDR2 reads SVGAGI. The length of the CDR3 is 13 residues. In DNA form, the CDR3 reads TGTGCCAGCACAGGGTCCCTGGCCGGGGAGCTGTTTTTT. This sequence encodes CASTGSLAGELFF.

The sample holds a few counts of this clone. The chain employs TRBV7-8 and TRBJ2-5; 15 bases are a match to TRBD2. The CDR3 covers 17 residues. Germline CDR1 reads SGHVS; CDR2 reads FQNEAQ. J gave up 5 bases and V 5 bases, and 9 bases lay outside the gene matches. CDR3 nucleotides: TGTGCCAGCAGCCCGTGGACTAGCGGGGGGGCGGCGGAGACCCAGTACTTC. Protein product: CASSPWTSGGAAETQYF.

In its sample, this clone was seen a few times. Here the CDR3 DNA reads TGTGCCAGCAGTTACTCCCAGCGGGGGGCCGCAGATACGCAGTATTTT. Translating gives CASSYSQRGAADTQYF. The chain couples TRBV6-2 or TRBV6-3 to TRBJ2-3; 9 bases align to TRBD2. The CDR3 is 16 amino acids. V dropped 0 bases and J dropped 4; count of bases not matched to a gene: 5. Germline-derived CDR1 and CDR2 are MNHEY and SVGEGT.

This rearrangement joins TRBV6-2 or TRBV6-3 to TRBJ2-1; possibly TRBD2 for D (6 bases). The CDR3 covers 14 residues. CDR1 is MNHEY, CDR2 SVGEGT, per germline. Trimming removed 5 bases from V and 8 bases from J, with 16 bases in between. CDR3 DNA sequence: TGTGCCAGCAGTATGCGGGTGGGCGGGGATGAGCAGTTCTTC. Translation: CASSMRVGGDEQFF.

The chain has TRBV21-1 and TRBJ1-2; the table calls TRBD1, which could not be checked here. TRBV21-1 is shown as a pseudogene. CDR3 length: 15 residues. Written as DNA, the CDR3 is TGTGCCAGCAGCGGTACCGGGACAGGGGCGCATGGCTACACCTTC. Translated: CASSGTGTGAHGYTF.

The chain has TRBV5-1 and TRBJ2-5, with TRBD1 matching 7 bases. CDR1 and CDR2 (germline): SGHRS, YFSETQ. V trimming: 3 bases; J trimming: 2 bases; junction bases outside the gene matches: 10. The CDR3 is made up of 16 amino acids. CDR3 in amino acids: CASSWEPTGEQETQYF. Here the CDR3 DNA reads TGCGCCAGCAGCTGGGAGCCAACAGGGGAGCAAGAGACCCAGTACTTC.

The chain is built from TRBV7-9 and TRBJ1-1; 7 bases are shared with TRBD1. This CDR3 spans 14 amino acids. The J segment lost 1 base and the V segment lost 6 bases, leaving 5 bases of the junction unmatched. Germline V gene lookup returns CDR1 SEHNR and CDR2 FQNEAQ (reference sequence). CDR3 loop: CASRVGQQNTEAFF. CDR3 coding DNA: TGTGCCAGCAGAGTGGGACAGCAGAACACTGAAGCTTTCTTT. The complete variable domain, with remaining parts taken from reference TRBV7-9 and TRBJ1-1, reads DTGVSQNPRHKITKRGQNVTFRCDPISEHNRLYWYRQTLGQGPEFLTYFQNEAQLEKSRLLSDRFSAERPKGSFSTLEIQRTEQGDSAMYLCASRVGQQNTEAFFGQGTRLTVV.

The genes are TRBV6-2 or TRBV6-3 and TRBJ1-5; 10 nucleotides align to TRBD1. Per the germline V gene, CDR1 is MNHEY and CDR2 is SVGEGT. The CDR3 is made up of 18 amino acids. V trimming: 2 bases; J trimming: 0 bases; junction bases outside the gene matches: 7. CDR3 DNA: TGTGCCAGCAGTTACCGGCGACAGGGGGCGGTTAGCAATCAGCCCCAGCATTTT. Amino acids: CASSYRRQGAVSNQPQHF.

This chain links TRBV6-1 with TRBJ1-1, with D unclear. The length of the CDR3 is 15 residues. Germline V lookup: CDR1 MNHNS, CDR2 SASEGT. With 0 bases removed from V and 0 bases from J, the gap between germline ends came to 8 bases. In nucleotides, the CDR3 is TGTGCCAGCAGTGAAGCCAGACAAATGAACACTGAAGCTTTCTTT. Its protein product is CASSEARQMNTEAFF.

J is TRBJ2-5 and V is TRBV27; TRBD2 matches 7 bases. CDR3 length equals 16 residues. With V trimmed by 5 bases and J by 5 bases, 14 bases remained unmatched. Germline V lookup: CDR1 MNHEY, CDR2 SMNVEV (reference sequence). CDR3 amino acids: CASSASRGRRGETQYF. CDR3 coding DNA: TGTGCCAGCAGTGCCTCACGGGGGAGGCGGGGGGAGACCCAGTACTTC.

CDR3 sequence (DNA): TGTGCCAGCAGATTTACCGGGACACAGAAAAAAGAGACCCAGTACTTC. Its translation is CASRFTGTQKKETQYF. The chain carries TRBV6-6 and TRBJ2-5, with D perhaps TRBD1 (6 bases). The CDR3 loop spans 16 amino acids. The ends were cut back, 6 bases at V and 3 bases at J, with 20 bases in the middle. CDR1 MNHNY and CDR2 SVGAGI come from the germline V gene (reference sequence).

The chain recombines TRBV24-1 with TRBJ2-2, with 7 bases lining up with TRBD2. With V trimmed by 8 bases and J by 0 bases, 2 bases remained unmatched. The CDR3 covers 14 residues. Per the germline V gene, CDR1 is KGHDR and CDR2 is SFDVKD. The CDR3 loop reads CATKGGTNTGELFF. Written as DNA, the CDR3 is TGTGCCACCAAGGGAGGGACGAACACCGGGGAGCTGTTTTTT.

The V gene is TRBV28, the J gene TRBJ1-1; 8 bases match TRBD1. Trimming took 5 bases from V and 0 from J; bases not matched to a gene: 2. CDR1 and CDR2 from the germline V gene are MDHEN and SYDVKM. CDR3 length equals 14 residues. CDR3 region: CASSPDRVNTEAFF. As DNA, the CDR3 is TGTGCCAGCAGTCCGGACAGGGTGAACACTGAAGCTTTCTTT.

J is TRBJ2-1 and V is TRBV12-3 or TRBV12-4; weak D call: TRBD1 (5 bases). The CDR3 is 13 amino acids. V was clipped by 7 bases and J by 4 bases, with 11 bases between them. CDR3 residues: CASTNKGYNEQFF. In DNA form, the CDR3 reads TGTGCCAGCACTAACAAGGGGTACAATGAGCAGTTCTTC.

The V and J genes are TRBV28 and TRBJ2-5, with D perhaps matching TRBD1 (7 bases). This CDR3 has 15 amino acids. Germline loops: CDR1 MDHEN, CDR2 SYDVKM. The germline V and J ends were trimmed by 4 bases and 4 bases, with 16 bases remaining between them. The DNA for the CDR3 is TGTGCCAGCAGTTACCAGGAGGGGGCATCAGAGACCCAGTACTTC. Protein product: CASSYQEGASETQYF.

This clone was detected a few times. The rearrangement joins TRBV18 to TRBJ1-3; D is possibly TRBD1 (5 bases). Trimming cost V 5 bases and J 1 base, with 15 bases left between them. CDR3 length equals 16 residues. Germline values: CDR1 KGHSH, CDR2 LQKENI. The CDR3 loop reads CASSSTWTTSGNTIYF. The CDR3, as DNA: TGTGCCAGCTCATCGACCTGGACAACTTCTGGAAACACCATATATTTT.

This rearrangement joins TRBV3-1 (or the pseudogene TRBV3-2) to TRBJ1-3; no reliable D call. Germline CDR1 and CDR2: LGHDT and YNNKEL (reference sequence). There are 17 residues in the CDR3. The V end was cut by 1 base, the J end by 5 bases, with 18 bases between. This chain's CDR3 is CASSQVNPRNSRNTIYF. The CDR3 region has the DNA TGTGCCAGCAGCCAAGTAAACCCGAGAAATTCGAGAAACACCATATATTTT.

V and J are TRBV4-3 and TRBJ1-2; 9 positions agree with TRBD1. J lost 0 bases, V lost 4 bases, and 3 bases had no gene match. The CDR3 runs 15 residues. In germline, CDR1 is LGHNA, CDR2 YSLEER. The CDR3 sequence: CASSLRTGANYGYTF. The CDR3 region has the DNA TGCGCCAGCAGCCTAAGGACAGGGGCTAACTATGGCTACACCTTC.

This sequence joins TRBV6-5 and TRBJ1-1, with 8 bases that match TRBD1. With 0 bases clipped from V and 1 base from J, the junction kept 1 base outside the gene matches. The V gene's germline CDR1 is MNHEY and CDR2 SVGAGI. The CDR3 spans 15 residues. CDR3: CASSYSGTGNTEAFF. In DNA, the CDR3 is TGTGCCAGCAGTTACTCAGGGACAGGGAACACTGAAGCTTTCTTT.